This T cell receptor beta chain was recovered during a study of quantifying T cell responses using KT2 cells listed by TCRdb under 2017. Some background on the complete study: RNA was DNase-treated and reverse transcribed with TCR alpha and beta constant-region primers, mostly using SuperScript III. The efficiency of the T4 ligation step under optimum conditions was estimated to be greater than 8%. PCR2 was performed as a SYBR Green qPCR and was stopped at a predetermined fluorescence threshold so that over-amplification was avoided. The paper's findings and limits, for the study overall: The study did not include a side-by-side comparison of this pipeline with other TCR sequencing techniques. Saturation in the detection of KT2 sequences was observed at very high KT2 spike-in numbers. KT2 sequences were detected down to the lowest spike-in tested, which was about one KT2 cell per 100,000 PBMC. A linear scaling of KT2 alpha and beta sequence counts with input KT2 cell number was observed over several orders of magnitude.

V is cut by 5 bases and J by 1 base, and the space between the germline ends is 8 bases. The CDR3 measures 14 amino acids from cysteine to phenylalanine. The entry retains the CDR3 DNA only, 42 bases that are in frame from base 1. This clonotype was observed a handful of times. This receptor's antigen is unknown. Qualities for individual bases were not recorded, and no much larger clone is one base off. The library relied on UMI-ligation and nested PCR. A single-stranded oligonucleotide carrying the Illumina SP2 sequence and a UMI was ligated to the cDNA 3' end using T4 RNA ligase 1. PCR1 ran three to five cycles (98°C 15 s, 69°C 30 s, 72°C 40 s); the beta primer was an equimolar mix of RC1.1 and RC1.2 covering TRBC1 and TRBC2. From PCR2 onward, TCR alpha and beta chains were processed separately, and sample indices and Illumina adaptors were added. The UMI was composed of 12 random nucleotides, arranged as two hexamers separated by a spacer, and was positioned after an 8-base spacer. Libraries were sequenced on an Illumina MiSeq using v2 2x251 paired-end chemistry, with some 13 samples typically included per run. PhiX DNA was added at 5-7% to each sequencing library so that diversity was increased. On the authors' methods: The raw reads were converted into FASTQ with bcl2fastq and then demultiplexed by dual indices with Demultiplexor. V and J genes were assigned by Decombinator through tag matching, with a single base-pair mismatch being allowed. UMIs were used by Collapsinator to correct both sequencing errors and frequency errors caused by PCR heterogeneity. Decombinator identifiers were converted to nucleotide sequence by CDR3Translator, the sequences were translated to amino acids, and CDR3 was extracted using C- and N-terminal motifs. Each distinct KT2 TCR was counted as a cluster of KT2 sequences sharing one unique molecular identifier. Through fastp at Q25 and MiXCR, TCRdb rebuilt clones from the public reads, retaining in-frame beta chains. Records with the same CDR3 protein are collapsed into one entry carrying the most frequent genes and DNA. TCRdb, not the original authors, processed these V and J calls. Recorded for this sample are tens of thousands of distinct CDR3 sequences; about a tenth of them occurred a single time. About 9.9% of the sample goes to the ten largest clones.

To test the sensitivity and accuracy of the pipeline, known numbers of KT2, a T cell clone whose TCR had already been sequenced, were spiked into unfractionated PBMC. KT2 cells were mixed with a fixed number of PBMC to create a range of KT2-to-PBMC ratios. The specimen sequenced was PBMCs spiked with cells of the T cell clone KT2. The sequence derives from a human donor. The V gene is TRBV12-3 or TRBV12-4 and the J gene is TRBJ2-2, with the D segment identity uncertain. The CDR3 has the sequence CASSPSGNTGELFF. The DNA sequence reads TGTGCCAGCAGTCCGTCAGGGAACACCGGGGAGCTGTTTTTT.